These 3 T cell receptor beta chains came from one sample sequenced in a study of lymphopenia after photon versus proton radiotherapy. Sequencing used immunoSEQ multiplex PCR; TCRdb keeps in-frame clones, though not all of them. The sample holds approximately 31,000 clones, over 70% seen once. Here the sequenced sample was peripheral blood, taken from a patient treated with proton-based radiotherapy. The receptors stem from a woman in her sixties or seventies with pancreatic cancer.

The CDR3 DNA reads as TGTGCCAGCAGCGTAGCCACAGCAGACTATGGCTACACCTTC. Translated: CASSVATADYGYTF. The rearrangement uses TRBV9 and TRBJ1-2; D remains ambiguous. Germline CDR1 is SGDLS and CDR2 is YYNGEE. V was trimmed by 0 bases and J by 3 bases, leaving 9 bases between them. The CDR3 has 14 amino acids. The full variable domain, its missing parts supplied by reference TRBV9 and TRBJ1-2, is DSGVTQTPKHLITATGQRVTLRCSPRSGDLSVYWYQQSLDQGLQFLIQYYNGEERAKGNILERFSAQQFPDLHSELNLSSLELGDSALYFCASSVATADYGYTFGSGTRLTVV.

The chain combines TRBV13 with TRBJ1-1, with D perhaps matching TRBD1 (6 bases). Deletions cut 1 base from V and 8 bases from J, with 17 bases between. Germline V gives CDR1 PRHDT, CDR2 FYEKMQ (reference sequence). This CDR3 region has 15 residues. The CDR3 region is CASSLAGGRVREAFF. For the CDR3, the DNA is TGTGCCAGCAGCTTAGCGGGGGGCCGGGTTCGGGAAGCTTTCTTT.

V is TRBV18 and J is TRBJ1-2; TRBD1 is a possible D gene (5 bases). CDR3 length equals 14 residues. Per the germline V gene, CDR1 is KGHSH and CDR2 is LQKENI. V dropped 7 bases and J dropped 4 bases, with 16 bases sitting between them. The CDR3 region has the DNA TGTGCCAGCTTCCAGCGGGGGACTACCTATGGCTACACCTTC. Encoded protein: CASFQRGTTYGYTF.